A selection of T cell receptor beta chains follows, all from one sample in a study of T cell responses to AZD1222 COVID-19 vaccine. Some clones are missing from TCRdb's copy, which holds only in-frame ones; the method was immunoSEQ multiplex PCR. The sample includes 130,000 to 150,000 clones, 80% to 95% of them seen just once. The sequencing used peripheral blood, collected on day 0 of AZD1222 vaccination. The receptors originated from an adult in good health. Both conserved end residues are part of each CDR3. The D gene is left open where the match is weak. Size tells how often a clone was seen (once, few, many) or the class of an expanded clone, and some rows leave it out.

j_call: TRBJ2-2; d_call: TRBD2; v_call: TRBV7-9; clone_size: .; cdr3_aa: CASRSGGTGELFF; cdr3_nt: TGTGCCAGCAGAAGCGGGGGCACCGGGGAGCTGTTTTTT
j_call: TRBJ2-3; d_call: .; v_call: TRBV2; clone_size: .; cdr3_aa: CASRSPRRVDTQYF; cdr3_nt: TGTGCCAGCAGATCTCCGAGGCGGGTAGATACGCAGTATTTT
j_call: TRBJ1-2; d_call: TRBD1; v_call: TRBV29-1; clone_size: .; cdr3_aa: CSVRKNLGQGYGYTF; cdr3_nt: TGCAGCGTTCGTAAGAACCTGGGACAGGGGTATGGCTACACCTTC
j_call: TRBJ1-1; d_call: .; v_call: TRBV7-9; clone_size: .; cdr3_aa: CASSFEKSRAFF; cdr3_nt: TGTGCCAGCAGCTTCGAAAAGTCTAGGGCTTTCTTT
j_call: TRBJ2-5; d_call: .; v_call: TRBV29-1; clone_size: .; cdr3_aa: CSVVDSQETQYF; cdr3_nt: TGCAGCGTTGTGGACAGCCAAGAGACCCAGTACTTC
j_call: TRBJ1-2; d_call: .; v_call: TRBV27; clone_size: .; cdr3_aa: CASSLGPMPTYGYTF; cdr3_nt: TGTGCCAGCAGTTTAGGACCTATGCCTACCTATGGCTACACCTTC
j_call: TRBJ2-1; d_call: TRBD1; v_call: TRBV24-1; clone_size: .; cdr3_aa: CATSDAGTGDTEQFF; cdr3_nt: TGTGCCACCAGTGACGCCGGGACAGGGGATACTGAGCAGTTCTTC
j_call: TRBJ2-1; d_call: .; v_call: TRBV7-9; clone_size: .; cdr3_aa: CASSVHHWTRYNEQFF; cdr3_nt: TGTGCCAGCAGCGTCCACCACTGGACTCGTTACAATGAGCAGTTCTTC
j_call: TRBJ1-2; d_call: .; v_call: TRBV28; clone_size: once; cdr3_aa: CASSLWDGYTF; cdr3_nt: TGTGCCAGCAGTTTGTGGGACGGCTACACCTTC
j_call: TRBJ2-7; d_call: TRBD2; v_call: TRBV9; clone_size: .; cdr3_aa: CASSLADSYEQYF; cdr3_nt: TGTGCCAGCAGCCTAGCGGACTCCTACGAGCAGTACTTC
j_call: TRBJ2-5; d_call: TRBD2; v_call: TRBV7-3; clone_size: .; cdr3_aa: CASSRAGGQETQYF; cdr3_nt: TGTGCCAGCAGCAGGGCGGGGGGCCAAGAGACCCAGTACTTC
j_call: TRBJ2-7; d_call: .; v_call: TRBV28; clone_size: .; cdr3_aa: CASSNSQGRNEQYF; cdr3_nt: TGTGCCAGCAGTAACAGTCAGGGTAGGAACGAGCAGTACTTC
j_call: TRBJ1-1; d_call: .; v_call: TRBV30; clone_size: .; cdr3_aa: CAWSEGSWTEAFF; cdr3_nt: TGTGCCTGGAGTGAAGGGAGTTGGACTGAAGCTTTCTTT
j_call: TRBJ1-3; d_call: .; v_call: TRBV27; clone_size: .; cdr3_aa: CASSSGSSGNTIYF; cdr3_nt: TGTGCCAGCAGTTCGGGGTCCTCTGGAAACACCATATATTTT
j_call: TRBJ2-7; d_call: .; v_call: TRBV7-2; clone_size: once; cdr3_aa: CASSLRQASYEQYF; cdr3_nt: TGTGCCAGCAGCCTCAGACAGGCCTCCTACGAGCAGTACTTC
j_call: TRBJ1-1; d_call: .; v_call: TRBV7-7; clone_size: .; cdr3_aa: CASSSDRNTEAFF; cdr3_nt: TGTGCCAGCAGCTCCGACAGGAACACTGAAGCTTTCTTT
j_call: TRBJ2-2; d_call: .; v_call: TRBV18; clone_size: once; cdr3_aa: CASSRPGLPTGELFF; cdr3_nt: TGTGCCAGCTCGCGGCCGGGACTCCCAACCGGGGAGCTGTTTTTT
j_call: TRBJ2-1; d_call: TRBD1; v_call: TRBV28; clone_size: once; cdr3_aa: CASSPFKDRWHEQFF; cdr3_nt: TGTGCCAGCAGCCCATTTAAGGACAGGTGGCATGAGCAGTTCTTC
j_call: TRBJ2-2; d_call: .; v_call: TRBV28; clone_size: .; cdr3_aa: CASSLRTAPGELFF; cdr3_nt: TGTGCCAGCAGTTTAAGGACCGCGCCTGGGGAGCTGTTTTTT
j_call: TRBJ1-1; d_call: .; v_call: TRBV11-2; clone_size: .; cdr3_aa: CASTPWAGVTEAFF; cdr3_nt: TGTGCCAGCACCCCATGGGCGGGGGTCACTGAAGCTTTCTTT
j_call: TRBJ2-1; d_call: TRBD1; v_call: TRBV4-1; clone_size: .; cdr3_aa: CASSLSTGWTYNEQFF; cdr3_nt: TGCGCCAGCAGCCTCTCGACAGGGTGGACCTACAATGAGCAGTTCTTC
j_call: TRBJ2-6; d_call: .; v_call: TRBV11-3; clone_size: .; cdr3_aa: CASRNHESGANVLTF; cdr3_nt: TGTGCCAGCAGAAACCACGAGTCTGGGGCCAACGTCCTGACTTTC
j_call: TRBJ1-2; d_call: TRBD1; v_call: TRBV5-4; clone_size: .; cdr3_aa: CATPLGTGFGYTF; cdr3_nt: TGTGCCACCCCCCTGGGGACAGGTTTTGGCTACACCTTC
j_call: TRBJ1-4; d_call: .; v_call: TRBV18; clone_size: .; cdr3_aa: CASSPTPGAGEKLFF; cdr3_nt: TGTGCCAGCTCACCCACGCCGGGGGCAGGTGAAAAACTGTTTTTT
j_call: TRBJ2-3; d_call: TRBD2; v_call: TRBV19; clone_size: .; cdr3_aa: CASSIRGGGRVTDTQYF; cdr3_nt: TGTGCCAGTAGTATTCGTGGCGGGGGACGGGTAACAGATACGCAGTATTTT
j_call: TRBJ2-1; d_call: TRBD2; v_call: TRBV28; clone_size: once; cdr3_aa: CASSNLAAYNEQFF; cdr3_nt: TGTGCCAGCAGTAACCTAGCGGCCTACAATGAGCAGTTCTTC
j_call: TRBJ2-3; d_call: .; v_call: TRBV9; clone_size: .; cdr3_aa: CASSVAPYGGTDTQYF; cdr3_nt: TGTGCCAGCAGCGTAGCCCCCTATGGTGGGACAGATACGCAGTATTTT
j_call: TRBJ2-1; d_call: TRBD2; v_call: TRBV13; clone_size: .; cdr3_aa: CASSLGAGGPYDNEQFF; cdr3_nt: TGTGCCAGCAGCTTAGGTGCGGGAGGGCCTTATGATAATGAGCAGTTCTTC
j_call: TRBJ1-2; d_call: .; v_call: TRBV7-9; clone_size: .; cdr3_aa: CASSPGGVMGYTF; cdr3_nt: TGTGCCAGCAGCCCGGGGGGGGTAATGGGCTACACCTTC
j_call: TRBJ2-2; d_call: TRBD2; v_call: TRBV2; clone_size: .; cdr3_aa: CASSFAGAGELFF; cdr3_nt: TGTGCCAGCAGCTTCGCGGGGGCCGGGGAGCTGTTTTTT
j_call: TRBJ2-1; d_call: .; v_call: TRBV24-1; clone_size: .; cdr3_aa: CATSDVGGRVGEQFF; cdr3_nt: TGTGCCACCAGTGATGTAGGGGGTAGGGTCGGCGAGCAGTTCTTC
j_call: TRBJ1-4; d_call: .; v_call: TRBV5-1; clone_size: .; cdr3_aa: CASSLTGMDEKLFF; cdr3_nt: TGCGCCAGCAGCTTGACAGGGATGGATGAAAAACTGTTTTTT
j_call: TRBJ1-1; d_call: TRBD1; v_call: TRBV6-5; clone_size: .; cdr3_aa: CASTTGTGRTAFF; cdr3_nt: TGTGCCAGCACCACTGGGACAGGGCGGACAGCTTTCTTT
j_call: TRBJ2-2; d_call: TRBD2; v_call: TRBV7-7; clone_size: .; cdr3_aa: CASSSSGRAVGELFF; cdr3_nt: TGTGCCAGCAGCTCTAGCGGGAGGGCCGTCGGGGAGCTGTTTTTT
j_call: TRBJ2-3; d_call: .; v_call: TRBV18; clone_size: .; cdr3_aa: CASSPLLAAGTDTQYF; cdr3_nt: TGTGCCAGCTCACCACTCTTAGCAGCTGGGACAGATACGCAGTATTTT